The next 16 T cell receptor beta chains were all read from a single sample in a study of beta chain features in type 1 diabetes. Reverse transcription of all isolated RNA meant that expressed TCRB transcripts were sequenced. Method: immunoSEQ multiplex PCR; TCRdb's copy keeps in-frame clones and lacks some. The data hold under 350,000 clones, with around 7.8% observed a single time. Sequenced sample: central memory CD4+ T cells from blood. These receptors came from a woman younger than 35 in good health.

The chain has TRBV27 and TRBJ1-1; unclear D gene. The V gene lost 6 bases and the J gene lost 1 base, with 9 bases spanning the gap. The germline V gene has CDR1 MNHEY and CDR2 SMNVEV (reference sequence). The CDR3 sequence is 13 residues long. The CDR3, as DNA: TGTGCCAGCAGCAGACTGACGAACACTGAAGCTTTCTTT. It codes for CASSRLTNTEAFF.

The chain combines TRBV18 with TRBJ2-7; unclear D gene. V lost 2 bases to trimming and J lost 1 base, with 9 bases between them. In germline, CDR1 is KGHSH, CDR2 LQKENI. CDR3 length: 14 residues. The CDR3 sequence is CASSPVSPSYEQYF. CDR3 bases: TGTGCCAGCTCACCAGTTTCACCGTCCTACGAGCAGTACTTC.

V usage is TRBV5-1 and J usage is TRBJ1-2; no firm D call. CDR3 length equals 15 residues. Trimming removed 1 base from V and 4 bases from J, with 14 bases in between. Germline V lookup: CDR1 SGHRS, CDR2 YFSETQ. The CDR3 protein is CASSLLGSNSYGYTF. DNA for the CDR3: TGCGCCAGCAGCTTGCTCGGCAGCAATAGCTATGGCTACACCTTC.

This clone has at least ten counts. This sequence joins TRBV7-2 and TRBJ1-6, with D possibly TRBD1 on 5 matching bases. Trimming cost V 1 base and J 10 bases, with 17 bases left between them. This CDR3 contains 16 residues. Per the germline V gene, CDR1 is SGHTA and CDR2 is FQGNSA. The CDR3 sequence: CASSLVAGPLSSPLHF. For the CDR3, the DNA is TGTGCCAGCAGCTTAGTTGCAGGGCCTCTATCATCACCCCTCCACTTT. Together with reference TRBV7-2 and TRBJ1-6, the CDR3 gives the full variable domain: GAGVSQSPSNKVTEKGKDVELRCDPISGHTALYWYRQSLGQGLEFLIYFQGNSAPDKSGLPSDRFSAERTGGSVSTLTIQRTQQEDSAVYLCASSLVAGPLSSPLHFGNGTRLTVT.

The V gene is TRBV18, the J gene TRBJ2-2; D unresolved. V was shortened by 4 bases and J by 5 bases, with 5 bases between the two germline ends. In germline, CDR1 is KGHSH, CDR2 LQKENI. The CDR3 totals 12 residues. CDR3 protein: CASSLDTGELFF. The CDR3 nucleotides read TGTGCCAGCTCACTAGATACCGGGGAGCTGTTTTTT.

CDR3 nucleotides: TGTGCCAGCAGTTACTATCCAGGGGGCGGCACAGATACGCAGTATTTT. The encoded protein is CASSYYPGGGTDTQYF. This chain connects TRBV6-6 to TRBJ2-3, with 8 positions matching TRBD1. Germline-derived CDR1 and CDR2 are MNHNY and SVGAGI (reference sequence). V lost 1 base to trimming and J lost 1 base; unmatched junction nucleotides: 4. This CDR3 has 16 amino acids.

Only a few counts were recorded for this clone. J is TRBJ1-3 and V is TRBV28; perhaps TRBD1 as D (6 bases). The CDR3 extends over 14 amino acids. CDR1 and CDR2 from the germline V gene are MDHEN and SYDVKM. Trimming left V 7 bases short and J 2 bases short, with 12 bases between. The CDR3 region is CASNDPGAGNTIYF. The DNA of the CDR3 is TGTGCCAGCAATGACCCAGGGGCTGGAAACACCATATATTTT.

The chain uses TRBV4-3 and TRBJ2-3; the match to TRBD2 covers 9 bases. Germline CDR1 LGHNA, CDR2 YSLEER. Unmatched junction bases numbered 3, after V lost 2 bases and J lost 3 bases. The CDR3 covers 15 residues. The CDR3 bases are TGCGCCAGCAGCCAAACCACTAGCGGGACAGATACGCAGTATTTT. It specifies CASSQTTSGTDTQYF.

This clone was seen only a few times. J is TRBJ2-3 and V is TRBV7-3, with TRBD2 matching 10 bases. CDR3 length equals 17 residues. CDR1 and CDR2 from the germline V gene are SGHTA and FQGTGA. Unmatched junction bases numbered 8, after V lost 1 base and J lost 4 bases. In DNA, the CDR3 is TGTGCCAGCAGCTTAAGGCCTAGCGGGAGTGGTTCAGATACGCAGTATTTT. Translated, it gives CASSLRPSGSGSDTQYF.

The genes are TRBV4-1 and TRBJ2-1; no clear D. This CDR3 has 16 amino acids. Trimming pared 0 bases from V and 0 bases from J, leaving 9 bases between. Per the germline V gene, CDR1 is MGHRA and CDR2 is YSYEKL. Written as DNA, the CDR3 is TGCGCCAGCAGCCAAGATCTGTCGAGCTCCTACAATGAGCAGTTCTTC. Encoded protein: CASSQDLSSSYNEQFF.

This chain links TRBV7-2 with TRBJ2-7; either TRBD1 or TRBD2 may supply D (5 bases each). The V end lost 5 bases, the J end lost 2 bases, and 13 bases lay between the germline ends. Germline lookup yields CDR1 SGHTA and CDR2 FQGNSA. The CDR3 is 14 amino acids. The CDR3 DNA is TGTGCCAGCAGCGTCGGGACGGAAACCTACGAGCAGTACTTC. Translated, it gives CASSVGTETYEQYF.

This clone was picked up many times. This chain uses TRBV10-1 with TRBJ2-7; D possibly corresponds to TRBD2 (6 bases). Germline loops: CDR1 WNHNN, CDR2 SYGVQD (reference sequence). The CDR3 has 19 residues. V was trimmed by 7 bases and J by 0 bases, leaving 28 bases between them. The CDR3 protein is CASIRNCAEGTRPSYEQYF. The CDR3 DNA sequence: TGCGCCAGCATAAGGAATTGCGCGGAGGGGACCAGGCCCTCCTACGAGCAGTACTTC.

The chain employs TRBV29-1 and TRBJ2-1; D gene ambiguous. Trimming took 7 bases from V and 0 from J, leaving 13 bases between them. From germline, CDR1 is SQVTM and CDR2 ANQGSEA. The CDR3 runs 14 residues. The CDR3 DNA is TGCAGCGCCGAGAGCCCAGGCTCCTACAATGAGCAGTTCTTC. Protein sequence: CSAESPGSYNEQFF.

The CDR3 nucleotides are TGTGCCAGCAGTCTACTAAACATTCAGTACTTC. It encodes CASSLLNIQYF. The V and J genes are TRBV2 and TRBJ2-4; D gene uncertain. The germline V gene encodes CDR1 SNHLY and CDR2 FYNNEI. CDR3 size: 11 residues. Trimming shortened V by 5 bases and J by 6 bases, and 5 bases separated the two germline ends.

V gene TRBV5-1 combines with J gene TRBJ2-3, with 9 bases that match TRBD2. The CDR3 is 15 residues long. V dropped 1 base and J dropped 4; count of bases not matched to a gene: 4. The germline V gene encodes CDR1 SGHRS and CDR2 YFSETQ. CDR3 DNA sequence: TGCGCCAGCAGCTTGAATAGCGGGAGAGCAGATACGCAGTATTTT. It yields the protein CASSLNSGRADTQYF.

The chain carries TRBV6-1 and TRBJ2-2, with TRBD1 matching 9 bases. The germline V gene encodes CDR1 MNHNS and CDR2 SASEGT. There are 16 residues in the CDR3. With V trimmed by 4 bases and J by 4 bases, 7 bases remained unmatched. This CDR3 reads CASSGRTGVRTGELFF. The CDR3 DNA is TGTGCCAGCAGTGGCAGGACAGGGGTGCGCACCGGGGAGCTGTTTTTT.